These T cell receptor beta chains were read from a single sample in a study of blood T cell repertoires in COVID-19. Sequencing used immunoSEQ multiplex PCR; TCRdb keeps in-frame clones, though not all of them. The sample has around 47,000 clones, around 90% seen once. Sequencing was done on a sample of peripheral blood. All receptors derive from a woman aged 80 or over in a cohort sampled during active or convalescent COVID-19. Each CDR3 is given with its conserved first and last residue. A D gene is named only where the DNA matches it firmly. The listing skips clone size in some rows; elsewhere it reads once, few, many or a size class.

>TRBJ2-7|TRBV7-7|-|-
CASSPRPGRPGNDFPYEQYF
TGTGCTAGCAGCCCCCGCCCCGGTAGGCCAGGGAATGACTTCCCCTACGAGCAGTACTTC
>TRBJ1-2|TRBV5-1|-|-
CASSPGHSNYGYTF
TGCGCCAGCAGCCCGGGACACTCCAACTATGGCTACACCTTC
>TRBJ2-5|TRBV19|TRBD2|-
CASSGLAGGPETQYF
TGTGCCAGTAGTGGACTAGCGGGAGGGCCGGAGACCCAGTACTTC
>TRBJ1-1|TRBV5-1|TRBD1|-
CASSHDRGLGTEAFF
TGCGCCAGCAGCCACGACAGGGGGCTGGGCACTGAAGCTTTCTTT
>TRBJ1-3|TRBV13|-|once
CASSLGGSSGNTIYF
TGTGCCAGCAGCTTGGGGGGAAGCTCTGGAAACACCATATATTTT
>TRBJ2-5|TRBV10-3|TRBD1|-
CAISGGQGGFETQYF
TGTGCCATCAGTGGAGGACAGGGGGGGTTTGAGACCCAGTACTTC
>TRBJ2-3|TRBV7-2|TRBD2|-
CASSLSSRGGGKDTQYF
TGTGCCAGCAGCTTATCATCGCGGGGGGGCGGAAAAGATACGCAGTATTTT
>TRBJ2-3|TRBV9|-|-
CASSVASTDTQYF
TGTGCCAGCAGCGTAGCTAGCACAGATACGCAGTATTTT
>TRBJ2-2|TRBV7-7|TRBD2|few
CASSSSGRGTGELFF
TGTGCTAGCAGCAGTAGCGGGAGGGGGACCGGGGAGCTGTTTTTT
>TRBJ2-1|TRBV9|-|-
CASNPSGTPYNEQFF
TGTGCCAGCAACCCGTCAGGGACACCATACAATGAGCAGTTCTTC
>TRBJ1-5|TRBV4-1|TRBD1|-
CASSLYGTGINQPQHF
TGCGCCAGCAGCCTTTACGGGACAGGGATCAATCAGCCCCAGCATTTT
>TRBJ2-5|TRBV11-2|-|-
CASSLGAEETQYF
TGTGCCAGCAGCTTAGGGGCCGAGGAGACCCAGTACTTC
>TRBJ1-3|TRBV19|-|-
CASSHRSLSGNTIYF
TGTGCCAGTAGTCACAGGTCACTCTCTGGAAACACCATATATTTT
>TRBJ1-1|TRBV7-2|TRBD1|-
CASSNTGGTEAFF
TGTGCCAGCAGTAACACAGGGGGCACTGAAGCTTTCTTT
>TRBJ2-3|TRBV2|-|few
CASSEGTSGVPYF
TGTGCCAGCAGTGAAGGGACTTCAGGCGTGCCGTATTTT
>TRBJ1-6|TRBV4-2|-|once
CASSQDYVRGASYNSPLHF
TGTGCCAGCAGCCAAGATTACGTCAGGGGAGCCTCCTATAATTCACCCCTCCACTTT
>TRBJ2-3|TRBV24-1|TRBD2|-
CATSARRGSTDTQYF
TGTGCCACCAGTGCCCGGCGGGGGAGCACAGATACGCAGTATTTT
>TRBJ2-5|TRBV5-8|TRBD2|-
CASRVTSGGNQETQYF
TGTGCCAGCAGGGTGACTAGCGGGGGAAACCAAGAGACCCAGTACTTC
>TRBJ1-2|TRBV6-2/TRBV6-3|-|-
CASSQMNYGYTF
TGTGCCAGCAGTCAGATGAACTATGGCTACACCTTC
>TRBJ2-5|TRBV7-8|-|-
CASSPRQKETQYF
TGTGCCAGCAGCCCCCGACAGAAAGAGACCCAGTACTTC
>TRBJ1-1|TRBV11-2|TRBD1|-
CASSPIGRGRSGRTEAFF
TGTGCCAGCAGCCCAATCGGCAGGGGGCGCAGCGGTCGGACTGAAGCTTTCTTT
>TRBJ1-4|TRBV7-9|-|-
CASSLRQGNEKLFF
TGTGCCAGCAGTTTAAGGCAGGGAAATGAAAAACTGTTTTTT
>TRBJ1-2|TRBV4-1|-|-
CASSQARTAQANYGYTF
TGCGCCAGCAGCCAAGCCAGGACAGCTCAAGCTAACTATGGCTACACCTTC
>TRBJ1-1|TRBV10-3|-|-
CAISEGAGNTEAFF
TGTGCCATCAGTGAGGGGGCTGGGAACACTGAAGCTTTCTTT
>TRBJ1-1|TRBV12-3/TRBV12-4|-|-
CASRRNRDTEAFF
TGTGCCAGCAGGCGCAACAGGGACACTGAAGCTTTCTTT
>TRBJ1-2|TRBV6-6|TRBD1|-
CASRRGTGANYGYTF
TGTGCCAGCAGGAGGGGGACAGGGGCTAACTATGGCTACACCTTC
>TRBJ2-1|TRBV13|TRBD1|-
CASSSRQGASNEQFF
TGTGCCAGCAGCTCCCGGCAGGGGGCTAGCAATGAGCAGTTCTTC
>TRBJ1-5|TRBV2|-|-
CASSEEIEYYAHF
TGTGCCAGCAGTGAGGAAATAGAATACTATGCGCATTTT
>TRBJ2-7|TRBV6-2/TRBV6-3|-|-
CASSYLTGVNEQYF
TGTGCCAGCAGTTACTTAACAGGAGTCAACGAGCAGTACTTC
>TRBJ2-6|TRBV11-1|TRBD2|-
CASTVSGASGANVLTF
TGTGCCAGCACCGTTAGCGGGGCCTCTGGGGCCAACGTCCTGACTTTC
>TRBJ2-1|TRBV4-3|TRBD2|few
CASSQDIRGLAIEQFF
TGCGCCAGCAGCCAAGATATTAGGGGACTAGCGATTGAGCAGTTCTTC
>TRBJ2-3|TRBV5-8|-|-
CASSLDGRADTQYF
TGTGCCAGCAGCTTGGATGGCAGGGCGGATACGCAGTATTTT
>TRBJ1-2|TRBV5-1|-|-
CASSLDSLSYTF
TGCGCCAGCAGCTTGGACAGTTTAAGCTACACCTTC
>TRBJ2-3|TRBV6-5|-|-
CASSYFPGSTDTQYF
TGTGCCAGCAGTTACTTCCCCGGGAGCACAGATACGCAGTATTTT
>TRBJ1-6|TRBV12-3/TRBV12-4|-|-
CASSLGSGPLHF
TGTGCCAGCAGTTTAGGTTCGGGGCCCCTCCACTTT